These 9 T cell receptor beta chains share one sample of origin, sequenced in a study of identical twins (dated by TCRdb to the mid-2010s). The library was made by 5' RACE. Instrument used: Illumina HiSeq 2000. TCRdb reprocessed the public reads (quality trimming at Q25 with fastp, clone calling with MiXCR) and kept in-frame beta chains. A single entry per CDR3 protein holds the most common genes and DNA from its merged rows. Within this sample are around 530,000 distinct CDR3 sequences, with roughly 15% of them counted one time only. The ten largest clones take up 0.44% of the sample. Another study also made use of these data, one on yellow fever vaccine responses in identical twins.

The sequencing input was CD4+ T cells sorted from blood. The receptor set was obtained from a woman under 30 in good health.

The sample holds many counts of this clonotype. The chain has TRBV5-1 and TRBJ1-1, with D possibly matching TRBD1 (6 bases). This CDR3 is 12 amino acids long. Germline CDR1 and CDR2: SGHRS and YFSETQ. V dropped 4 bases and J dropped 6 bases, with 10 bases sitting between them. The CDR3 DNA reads TGCGCCAGCAGCCCGGAGGGGGCTGAAGCTTTCTTT. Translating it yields CASSPEGAEAFF.

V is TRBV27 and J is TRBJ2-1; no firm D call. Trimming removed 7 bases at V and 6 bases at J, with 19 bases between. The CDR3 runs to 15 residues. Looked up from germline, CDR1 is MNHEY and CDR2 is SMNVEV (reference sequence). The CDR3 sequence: CASMIWAESFNEQFF. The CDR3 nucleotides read TGTGCCAGCATGATCTGGGCGGAAAGCTTCAATGAGCAGTTCTTC.

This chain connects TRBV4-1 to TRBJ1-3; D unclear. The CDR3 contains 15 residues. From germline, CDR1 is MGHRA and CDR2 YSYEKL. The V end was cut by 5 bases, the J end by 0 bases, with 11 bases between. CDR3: CASSSLTNSGNTIYF. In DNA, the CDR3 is TGCGCCAGCAGCTCCCTAACAAACTCTGGAAACACCATATATTTT.

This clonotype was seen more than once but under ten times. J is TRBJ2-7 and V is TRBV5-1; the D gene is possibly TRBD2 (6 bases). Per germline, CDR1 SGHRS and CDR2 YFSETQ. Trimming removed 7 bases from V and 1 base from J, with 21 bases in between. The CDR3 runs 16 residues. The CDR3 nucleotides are TGCGCCAGCTCCAGGGAGGAATTGAGGCTTTCCTACGAGCAGTACTTC. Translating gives CASSREELRLSYEQYF.

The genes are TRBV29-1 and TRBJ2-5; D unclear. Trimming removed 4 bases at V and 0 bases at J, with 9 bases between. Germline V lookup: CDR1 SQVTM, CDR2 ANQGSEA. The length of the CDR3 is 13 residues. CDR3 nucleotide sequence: TGCAGCGTTGGGGGTCTCCACCAAGAGACCCAGTACTTC. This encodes CSVGGLHQETQYF.

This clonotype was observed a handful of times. The CDR3 DNA reads TGTGCCACCAGCAGAGATCCAACTAGGGCGTTTAGCAATGAGCAGTTCTTC. This sequence encodes CATSRDPTRAFSNEQFF. The chain carries TRBV15 and TRBJ2-1; tentatively, D is TRBD2 (5 bases). V shed 0 bases and J shed 6 bases, with 18 bases lying between them. CDR3 size: 17 residues. Germline V gene sequence: CDR1 LNHNV, CDR2 YYDKDF (reference sequence).

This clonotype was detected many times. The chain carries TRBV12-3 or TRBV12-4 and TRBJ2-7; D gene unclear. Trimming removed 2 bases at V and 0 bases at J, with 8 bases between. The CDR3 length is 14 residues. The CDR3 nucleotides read TGTGCCAGCAGTTTAACTGGTAGCTCCTACGAGCAGTACTTC. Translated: CASSLTGSSYEQYF.

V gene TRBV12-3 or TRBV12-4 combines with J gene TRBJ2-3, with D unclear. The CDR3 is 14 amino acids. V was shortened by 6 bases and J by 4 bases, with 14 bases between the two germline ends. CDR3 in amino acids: CASSRNLRSDTQYF. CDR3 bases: TGTGCCAGCAGCCGTAATTTAAGGTCAGATACGCAGTATTTT.

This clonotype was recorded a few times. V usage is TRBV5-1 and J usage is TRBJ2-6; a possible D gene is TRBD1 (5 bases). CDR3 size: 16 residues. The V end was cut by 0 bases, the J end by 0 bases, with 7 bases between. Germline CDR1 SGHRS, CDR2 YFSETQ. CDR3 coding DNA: TGCGCCAGCAGCTTGGGACAGACCTCTGGGGCCAACGTCCTGACTTTC. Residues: CASSLGQTSGANVLTF.